This entry is about one TCR beta chain. The antigen is unknown. The sample comes from a study of T cell responses to AZD1222 COVID-19 vaccine. Study-level findings and limits: White British people made up most donors, females outnumbered males, and clonal diversity was possibly underestimated. Unmutated variant regions are reportedly targeted by nearly half of spike-specific TCRs. Repertoires were collected only later (after the peak T cell response had occurred).

Germline lookup yields CDR1 LNHDA and CDR2 SQIVND (reference sequence). Trimming removed 3 bases from V and 0 bases from J; junction bases left unmatched: 5. This CDR3 is built from 15 residues. TCRdb keeps only in-frame clones here, not all; method: immunoSEQ multiplex PCR. The sample shows approximately 110,000 clones, roughly 89% of them seen only once. Doses given second, at about 4 or about 12 weeks, were pooled. Sequenced here: peripheral blood, sampled 28 days after the second AZD1222 dose. This clonotype originated in an adult who received the AZD1222 COVID-19 vaccine. This chain joins TRBV19 and TRBJ2-7; 7 bases are a match to TRBD2. The CDR3 bases are TGTGCCAGTAGTATCAGCGGGACGATCTCCTACGAGCAGTACTTC. Its translation: CASSISGTISYEQYF.